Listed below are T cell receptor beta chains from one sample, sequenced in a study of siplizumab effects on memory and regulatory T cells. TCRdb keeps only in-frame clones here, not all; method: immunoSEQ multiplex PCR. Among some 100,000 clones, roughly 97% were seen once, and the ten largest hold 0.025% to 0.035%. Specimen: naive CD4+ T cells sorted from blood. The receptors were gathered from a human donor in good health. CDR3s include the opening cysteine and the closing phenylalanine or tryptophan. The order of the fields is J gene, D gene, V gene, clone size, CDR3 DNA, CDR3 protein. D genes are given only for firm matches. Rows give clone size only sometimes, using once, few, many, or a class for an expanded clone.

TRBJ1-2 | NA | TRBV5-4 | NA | TGTGCCAGCAGCTTGGGACTGTCTCCTGGCTACACCTTC | CASSLGLSPGYTF
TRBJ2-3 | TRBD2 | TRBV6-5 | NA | TGTGCCAGCGCCTTTTACGGGGAGGGGACAGATACGCAGTATTTT | CASAFYGEGTDTQYF
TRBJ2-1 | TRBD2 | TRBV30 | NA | TGTGCCTGGAGTGTTGGTAGCGGGGCCTACAATGAGCAGTTCTTC | CAWSVGSGAYNEQFF
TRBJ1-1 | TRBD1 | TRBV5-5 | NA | TGTGCCAGCAGCACCAGGACAGGGGCGAACACTGAAGCTTTCTTT | CASSTRTGANTEAFF
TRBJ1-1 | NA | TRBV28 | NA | TGTGCCAGCAGCCGAGGTCGGGGCACTGAAGCTTTCTTT | CASSRGRGTEAFF
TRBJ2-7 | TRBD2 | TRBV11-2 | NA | TGTGCCAGCAGCCCTCCCCCCGGGTGGCGGGGGGGCGCCTACGAGCAGTACTTC | CASSPPPGWRGGAYEQYF
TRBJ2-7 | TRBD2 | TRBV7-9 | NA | TGTGCCAGCAGCACGGGACTATCCTACGAGCAGTACTTC | CASSTGLSYEQYF
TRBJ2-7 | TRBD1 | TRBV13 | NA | TGTGCCAGCAGCCTATGGGACAGGGGAACCTACGAGCAGTACTTC | CASSLWDRGTYEQYF
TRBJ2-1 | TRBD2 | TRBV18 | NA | TGTGCCAGCTCACCAGGACTAGCGGGGGGCCCAACGGACAATGAGCAGTTCTTC | CASSPGLAGGPTDNEQFF
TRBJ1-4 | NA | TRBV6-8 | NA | TGTGCCAGTATCCCCGACCTTGGCCAACGGTCTGAGAAGAATGAAAAACTGTTTTTT | CASIPDLGQRSEKNEKLFF
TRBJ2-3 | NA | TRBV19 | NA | TGTGCCAGTCGGGGACCCCTTGGGGGCACAGATACGCAGTATTTT | CASRGPLGGTDTQYF
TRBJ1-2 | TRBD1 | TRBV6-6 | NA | TGTGCCAGCAGTTGGGGGGGACAGGAGAACTATGGCTACACCTTC | CASSWGGQENYGYTF
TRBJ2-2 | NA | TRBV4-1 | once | TGCGCCAGCAGCCAGGGAGAAGGCACCGGGGAGCTGTTTTTT | CASSQGEGTGELFF